The 7 T cell receptor beta chains below all came from one sample that was sequenced in a study of cytomegalovirus exposure and HLA in healthy donors. With 60 Vbeta and 13 Jbeta primers, the PCR was carried out. Sequencing was performed with immunoSEQ multiplex PCR; in TCRdb, only in-frame clones are kept and a portion is missing. The sample carries under 200,000 clones, roughly 80% recorded once. The source material was PBMCs. These receptor sequences come from a man in his forties or fifties in good health and CMV-seropositive.

This clone was recorded once. This chain joins TRBV5-4 and TRBJ2-5; TRBD1 might be the D (6 bases). TRBJ2-7 explains the end of the DNA better; the J call may be wrong. Per germline, CDR1 SGHNT and CDR2 YYREEE (reference sequence). CDR3 length equals 14 residues. The CDR3 protein is CASSFDRSSYEQYF. CDR3 in DNA: TGTGCCAGCAGCTTTGACAGGTCAAGCTACGAGCAGTACTTC.

This clone was seen more than once but under ten times. This chain links TRBV4-3 with TRBJ2-3; TRBD2 agrees at 12 bases. Trimming took 4 bases from V and 6 from J; bases not matched to a gene: 11. Germline CDR1 LGHNA, CDR2 YSLEER. The CDR3 is 17 amino acids. Here the CDR3 reads CASSPGGTSGRPDTQYF. In nucleotides, the CDR3 is TGCGCCAGCAGCCCCGGGGGGACTAGCGGGCGACCCGATACGCAGTATTTT.

The rearrangement uses TRBV10-2 and TRBJ1-4, with TRBD1 matching over 12 bases. The V and J ends lost 7 bases and 3 bases, in that order; junction bases with no gene match: 12. The CDR3 runs to 18 residues. The germline CDR1 and CDR2 sequences are WSHSY and SAAADI. The CDR3 loop is CASNAGTGGFLANEKLFF. The CDR3 coding sequence is TGCGCCAGCAACGCCGGGACAGGGGGCTTTCTGGCTAATGAAAAACTGTTTTTT.

The chain has TRBV4-1 and TRBJ1-5, with D possibly matching TRBD1 (5 bases). V was clipped by 0 bases and J by 6 bases, with 12 bases between them. This CDR3 is 15 amino acids long. CDR1 is MGHRA, CDR2 YSYEKL, per germline. The CDR3 region is CASSQDRGVSQPQHF. CDR3 DNA: TGCGCCAGCAGCCAAGATCGGGGGGTCAGTCAGCCCCAGCATTTT.

The V call is TRBV6-5, the J call TRBJ1-5; the D is unclear. This CDR3 region has 14 residues. Looked up from germline, CDR1 is MNHEY and CDR2 is SVGAGI. Trimming left V 2 bases short and J 0 bases short, with 5 bases between. The CDR3 DNA reads as TGTGCCAGCAGTTACAAAGCTAGCAATCAGCCCCAGCATTTT. Translating it yields CASSYKASNQPQHF.

This chain uses TRBV29-1 with TRBJ1-1; D gene unclear. Germline-derived CDR1 and CDR2 are SQVTM and ANQGSEA. This CDR3 is built from 10 residues. Between the trimmed V and J ends, which lost 7 bases and 1 base, there was a span of 4 bases. CDR3 nucleotide sequence: TGCAGCGGGCAGAACACTGAAGCTTTCTTT. This codes for CSGQNTEAFF.

The rearrangement joins TRBV5-4 to TRBJ1-1, with 11 bases fitting TRBD1. The CDR3 has 17 residues. V lost 4 bases to trimming and J lost 0 bases; unmatched junction nucleotides: 8. Germline V gene data show CDR1 as SGHNT and CDR2 as YYREEE (reference sequence). The CDR3 DNA reads as TGTGCCAGCAGCCAAGGGACAGGGGGTTCAATGAACACTGAAGCTTTCTTT. Translation gives CASSQGTGGSMNTEAFF.